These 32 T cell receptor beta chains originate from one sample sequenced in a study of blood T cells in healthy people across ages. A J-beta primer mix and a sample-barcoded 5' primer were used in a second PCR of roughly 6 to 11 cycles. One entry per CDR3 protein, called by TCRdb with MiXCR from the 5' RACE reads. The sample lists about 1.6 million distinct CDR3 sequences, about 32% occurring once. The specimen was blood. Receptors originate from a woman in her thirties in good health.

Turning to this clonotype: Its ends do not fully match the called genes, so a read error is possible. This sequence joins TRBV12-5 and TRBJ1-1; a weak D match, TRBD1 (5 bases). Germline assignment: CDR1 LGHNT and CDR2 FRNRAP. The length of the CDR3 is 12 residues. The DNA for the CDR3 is TGTGCTGGTGGTCCGGGGCAGGTTGAAGCTTTCTTT. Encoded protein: CAGGPGQVEAFF. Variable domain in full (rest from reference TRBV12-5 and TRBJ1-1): DARVTQTPRHKVTEMGQEVTMRCQPILGHNTVFWYRQTMMQGLELLAYFRNRAPLDDSGMPKDRFSAEMPDATLATLKIQPSEPRDSAVYFCAGGPGQVEAFFGQGTRLTVV.

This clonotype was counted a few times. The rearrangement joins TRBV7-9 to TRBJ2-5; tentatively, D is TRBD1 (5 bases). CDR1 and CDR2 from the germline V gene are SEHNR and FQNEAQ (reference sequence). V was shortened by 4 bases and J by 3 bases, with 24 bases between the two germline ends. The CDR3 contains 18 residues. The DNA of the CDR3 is TGTGCCAGCAGCTCCAATCCGGTGACACTTGGACAAAAAGAGACCCAGTACTTC. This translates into CASSSNPVTLGQKETQYF.

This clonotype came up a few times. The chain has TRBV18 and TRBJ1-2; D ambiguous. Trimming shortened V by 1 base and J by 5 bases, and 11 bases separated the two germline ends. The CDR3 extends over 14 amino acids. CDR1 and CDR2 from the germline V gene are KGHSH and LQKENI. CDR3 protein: CASSPQSGSYGYTF. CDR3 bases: TGTGCCAGCTCACCACAGTCAGGCAGTTATGGCTACACCTTC.

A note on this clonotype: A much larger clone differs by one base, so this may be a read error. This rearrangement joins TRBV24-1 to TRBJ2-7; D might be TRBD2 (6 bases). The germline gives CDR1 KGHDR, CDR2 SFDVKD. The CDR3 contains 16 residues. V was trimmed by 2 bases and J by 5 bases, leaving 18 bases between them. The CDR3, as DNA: TGTGCCACCAGTGATTCGATCGGGACTGGTCTCCACGAGCAGTACTTC. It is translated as CATSDSIGTGLHEQYF.

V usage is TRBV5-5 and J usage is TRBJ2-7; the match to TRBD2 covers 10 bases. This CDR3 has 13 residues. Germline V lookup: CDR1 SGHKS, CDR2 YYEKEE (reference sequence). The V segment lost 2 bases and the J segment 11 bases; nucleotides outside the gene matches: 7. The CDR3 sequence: CASSFSSGGTEYF. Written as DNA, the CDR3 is TGTGCCAGCAGCTTTAGTAGCGGGGGGACCGAGTACTTC.

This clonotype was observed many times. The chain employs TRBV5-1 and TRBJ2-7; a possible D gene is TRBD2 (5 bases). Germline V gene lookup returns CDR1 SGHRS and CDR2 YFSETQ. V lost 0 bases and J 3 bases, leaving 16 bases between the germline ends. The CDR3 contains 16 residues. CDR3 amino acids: CASSLALWGVDYEQYF. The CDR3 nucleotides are TGCGCCAGCAGCTTGGCCCTATGGGGAGTGGACTACGAGCAGTACTTC.

The CDR3 is CASSQRGGHLNTEAFF. CDR3 nucleotides: TGTGCCAGCAGCCAAAGGGGGGGACACCTGAACACTGAAGCTTTCTTT. The chain recombines TRBV3-1 with TRBJ1-1; a weak D match, TRBD1 (6 bases). Between the trimmed V and J ends, which lost 2 bases and 0 bases, there was a span of 13 bases. CDR1 is LGHDT, CDR2 YNNKEL, per germline (reference sequence). This CDR3 is built from 16 residues.

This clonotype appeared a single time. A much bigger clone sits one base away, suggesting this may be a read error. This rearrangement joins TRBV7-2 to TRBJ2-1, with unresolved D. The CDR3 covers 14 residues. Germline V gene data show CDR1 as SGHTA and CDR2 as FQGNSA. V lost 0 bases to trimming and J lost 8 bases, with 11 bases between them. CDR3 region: CASSLAAPYDEQFF. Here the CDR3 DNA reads TGTGCCAGCAGCTTAGCAGCACCATACGATGAGCAGTTCTTC.

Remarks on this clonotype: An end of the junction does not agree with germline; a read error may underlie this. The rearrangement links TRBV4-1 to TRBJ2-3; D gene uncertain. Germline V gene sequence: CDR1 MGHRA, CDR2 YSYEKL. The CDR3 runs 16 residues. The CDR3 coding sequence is TGCGCCAGCGGCCAACCGACTCAAACTCGGGCAGATACGCAGTATTTT. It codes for CASGQPTQTRADTQYF.

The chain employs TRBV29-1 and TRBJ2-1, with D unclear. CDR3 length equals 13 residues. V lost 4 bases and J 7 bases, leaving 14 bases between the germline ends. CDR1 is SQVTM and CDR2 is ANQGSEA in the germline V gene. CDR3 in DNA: TGCAGCGTTGGGGGTGCAGCGAGGAATGAGCAGTTCTTC. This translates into CSVGGAARNEQFF.

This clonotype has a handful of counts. CDR3 sequence: CASGTLGDGYTF. CDR3 in DNA: TGTGCCAGCGGGACGCTTGGGGATGGCTACACCTTC. The rearrangement uses TRBV12-3 or TRBV12-4 and TRBJ1-2; D possibly corresponds to TRBD1 (5 bases). The CDR3 extends over 12 amino acids. V was trimmed by 8 bases and J by 6 bases, leaving 13 bases between them.

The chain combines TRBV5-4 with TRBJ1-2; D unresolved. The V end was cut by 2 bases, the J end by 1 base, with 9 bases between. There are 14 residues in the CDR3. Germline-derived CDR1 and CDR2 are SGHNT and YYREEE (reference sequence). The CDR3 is CASSFGQDNYGYTF. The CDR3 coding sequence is TGTGCCAGCAGCTTTGGGCAGGATAACTATGGCTACACCTTC.

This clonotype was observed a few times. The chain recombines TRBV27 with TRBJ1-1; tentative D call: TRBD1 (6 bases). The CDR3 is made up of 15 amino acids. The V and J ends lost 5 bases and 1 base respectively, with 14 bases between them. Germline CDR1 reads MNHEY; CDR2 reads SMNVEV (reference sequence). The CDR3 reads CASSLPGQPNTEAFF. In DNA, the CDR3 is TGTGCCAGCAGTCTACCGGGACAACCGAACACTGAAGCTTTCTTT.

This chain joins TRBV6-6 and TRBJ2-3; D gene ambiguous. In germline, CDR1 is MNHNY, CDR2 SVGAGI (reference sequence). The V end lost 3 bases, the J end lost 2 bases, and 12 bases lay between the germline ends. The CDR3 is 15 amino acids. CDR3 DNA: TGTGCCAGCAGTTATTTAAGAGGAAACACAGATACGCAGTATTTT. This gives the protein CASSYLRGNTDTQYF.

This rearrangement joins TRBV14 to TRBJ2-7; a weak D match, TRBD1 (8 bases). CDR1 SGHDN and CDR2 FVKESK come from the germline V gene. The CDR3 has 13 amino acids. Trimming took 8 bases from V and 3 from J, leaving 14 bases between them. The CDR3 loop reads CASGQGGVYEQYF. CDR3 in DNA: TGTGCCAGCGGACAGGGAGGGGTCTACGAGCAGTACTTC.

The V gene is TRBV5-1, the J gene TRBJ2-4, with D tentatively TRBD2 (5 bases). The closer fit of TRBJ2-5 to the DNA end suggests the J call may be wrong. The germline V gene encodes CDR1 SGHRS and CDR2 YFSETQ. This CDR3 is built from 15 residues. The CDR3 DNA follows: TGCGCCAGCAGCTTAGAGGGCTCGAAGGCAGAGACCCAGTACTTC. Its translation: CASSLEGSKAETQYF.

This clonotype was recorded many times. The CDR3 spells CSVVSDSHEQYF. The CDR3 coding sequence is TGCAGCGTTGTTTCAGATTCCCACGAGCAGTACTTC. V usage is TRBV29-1 and J usage is TRBJ2-7; D is unresolved. Trimming pared 4 bases from V and 5 bases from J, leaving 12 bases between. Germline CDR1 and CDR2: SQVTM and ANQGSEA. CDR3 size: 12 residues.

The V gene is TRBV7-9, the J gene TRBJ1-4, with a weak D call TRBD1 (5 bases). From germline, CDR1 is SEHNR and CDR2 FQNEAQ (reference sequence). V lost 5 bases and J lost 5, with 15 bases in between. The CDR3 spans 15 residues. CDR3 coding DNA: TGTGCCAGCAGCCCGGCCGGGACGGAAAATGAAAAACTGTTTTTT. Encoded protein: CASSPAGTENEKLFF.

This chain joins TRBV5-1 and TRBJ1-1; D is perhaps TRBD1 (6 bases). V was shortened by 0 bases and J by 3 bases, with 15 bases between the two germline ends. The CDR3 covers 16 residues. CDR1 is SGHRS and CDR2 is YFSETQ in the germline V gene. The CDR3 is CASSLAFKGGHTEAFF. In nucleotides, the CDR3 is TGCGCCAGCAGCTTGGCCTTTAAGGGGGGACACACTGAAGCTTTCTTT. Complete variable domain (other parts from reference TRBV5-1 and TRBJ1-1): KAGVTQTPRYLIKTRGQQVTLSCSPISGHRSVSWYQQTPGQGLQFLFEYFSETQRNKGNFPGRFSGRQFSNSRSEMNVSTLELGDSALYLCASSLAFKGGHTEAFFGQGTRLTVV.

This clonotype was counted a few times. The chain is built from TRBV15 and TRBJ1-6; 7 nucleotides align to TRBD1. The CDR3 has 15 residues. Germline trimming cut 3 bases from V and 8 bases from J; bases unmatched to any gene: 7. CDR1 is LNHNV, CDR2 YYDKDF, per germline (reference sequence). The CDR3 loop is CATSRVGTVDSPLHF. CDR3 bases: TGTGCCACCAGCAGGGTCGGGACAGTGGATTCACCCCTCCACTTT.

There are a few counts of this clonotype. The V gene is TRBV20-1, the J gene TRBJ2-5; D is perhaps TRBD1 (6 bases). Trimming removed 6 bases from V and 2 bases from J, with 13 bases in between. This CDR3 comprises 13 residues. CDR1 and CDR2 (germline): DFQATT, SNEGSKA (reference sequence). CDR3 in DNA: TGCAGTGCCATCCTGGACAGACAAGAGACCCAGTACTTC. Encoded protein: CSAILDRQETQYF.

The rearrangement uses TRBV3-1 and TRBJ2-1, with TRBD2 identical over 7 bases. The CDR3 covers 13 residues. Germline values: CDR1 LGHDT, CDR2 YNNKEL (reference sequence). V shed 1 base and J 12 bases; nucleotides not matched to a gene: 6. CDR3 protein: CASSQGVLATQFF. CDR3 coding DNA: TGTGCCAGCAGCCAAGGAGTACTAGCGACGCAGTTCTTC.

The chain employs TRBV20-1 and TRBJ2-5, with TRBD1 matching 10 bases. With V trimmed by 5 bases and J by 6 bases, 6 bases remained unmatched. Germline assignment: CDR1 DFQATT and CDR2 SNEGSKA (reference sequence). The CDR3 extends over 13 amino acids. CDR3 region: CSAQTGGAKTQYF. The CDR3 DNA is TGCAGTGCTCAGACAGGGGGCGCTAAGACCCAGTACTTC.

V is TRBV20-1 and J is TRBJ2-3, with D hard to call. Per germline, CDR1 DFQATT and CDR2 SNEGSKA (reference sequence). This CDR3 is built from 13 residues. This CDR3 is CSPLEPSTDTQYF. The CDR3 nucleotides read TGCAGCCCCCTGGAGCCCAGCACAGATACGCAGTATTTT.

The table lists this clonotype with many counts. In DNA, the CDR3 is TGCAGCGTTGAAAGCGGGAGGATGAGGGAGCAGTACTTC. This gives the protein CSVESGRMREQYF. The V and J genes are TRBV29-1 and TRBJ2-7; 9 positions match TRBD2. The V and J ends lost 2 bases and 7 bases, in that order; junction bases with no gene match: 6. The germline V gene encodes CDR1 SQVTM and CDR2 ANQGSEA. The CDR3 covers 13 residues.

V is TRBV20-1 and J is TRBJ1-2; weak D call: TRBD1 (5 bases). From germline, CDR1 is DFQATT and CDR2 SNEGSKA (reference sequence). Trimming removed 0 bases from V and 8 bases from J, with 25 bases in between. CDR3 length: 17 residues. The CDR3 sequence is CSARDILSTVKLRGYTF. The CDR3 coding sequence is TGCAGTGCTAGAGATATACTTTCGACAGTCAAATTGAGGGGCTACACCTTC.

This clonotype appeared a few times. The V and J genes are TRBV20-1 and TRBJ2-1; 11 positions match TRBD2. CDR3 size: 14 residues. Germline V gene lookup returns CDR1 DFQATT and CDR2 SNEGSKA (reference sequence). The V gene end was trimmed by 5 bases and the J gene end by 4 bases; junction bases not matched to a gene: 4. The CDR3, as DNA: TGCAGTGCTGCTAGCGGGGGGATTTACAATGAGCAGTTCTTC. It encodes CSAASGGIYNEQFF.

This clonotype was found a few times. As DNA, the CDR3 is TGTGCCAGGAGGAGATCGGGGGCCGACGAGCAGTACTTC. Amino acids: CARRRSGADEQYF. This chain uses TRBV2 with TRBJ2-4, with D tentatively TRBD1 or TRBD2 (6 bases each). The J call may be wrong; the DNA end is better matched by TRBJ2-7. This CDR3 spans 13 amino acids. Looked up from germline, CDR1 is SNHLY and CDR2 is FYNNEI.

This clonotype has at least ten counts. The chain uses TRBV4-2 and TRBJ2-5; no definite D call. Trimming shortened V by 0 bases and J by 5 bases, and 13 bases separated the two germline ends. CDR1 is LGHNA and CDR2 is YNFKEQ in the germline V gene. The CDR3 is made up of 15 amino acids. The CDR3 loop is CASSQDVGSPETQYF. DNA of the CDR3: TGTGCCAGCAGCCAAGATGTGGGTAGCCCGGAGACCCAGTACTTC.

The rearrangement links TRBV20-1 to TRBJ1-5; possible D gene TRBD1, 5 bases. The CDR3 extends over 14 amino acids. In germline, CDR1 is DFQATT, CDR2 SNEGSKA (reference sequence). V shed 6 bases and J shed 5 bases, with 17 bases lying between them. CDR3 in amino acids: CSASDDSNYQPQHF. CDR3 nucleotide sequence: TGCAGTGCAAGCGATGACAGCAATTATCAGCCCCAGCATTTT.

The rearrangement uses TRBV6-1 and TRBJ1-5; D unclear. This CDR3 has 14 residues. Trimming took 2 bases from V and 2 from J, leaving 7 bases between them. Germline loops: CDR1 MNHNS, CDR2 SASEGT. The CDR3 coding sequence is TGTGCCAGCAGTGAACCCCAGGGCAATCAGCCCCAGCATTTT. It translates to CASSEPQGNQPQHF.

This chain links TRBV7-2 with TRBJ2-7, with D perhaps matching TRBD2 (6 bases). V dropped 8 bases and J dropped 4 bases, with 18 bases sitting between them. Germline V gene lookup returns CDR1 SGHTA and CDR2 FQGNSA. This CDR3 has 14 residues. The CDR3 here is CASGPTWGDYEQYF. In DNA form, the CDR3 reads TGTGCCAGCGGCCCGACTTGGGGGGATTACGAGCAGTACTTC.